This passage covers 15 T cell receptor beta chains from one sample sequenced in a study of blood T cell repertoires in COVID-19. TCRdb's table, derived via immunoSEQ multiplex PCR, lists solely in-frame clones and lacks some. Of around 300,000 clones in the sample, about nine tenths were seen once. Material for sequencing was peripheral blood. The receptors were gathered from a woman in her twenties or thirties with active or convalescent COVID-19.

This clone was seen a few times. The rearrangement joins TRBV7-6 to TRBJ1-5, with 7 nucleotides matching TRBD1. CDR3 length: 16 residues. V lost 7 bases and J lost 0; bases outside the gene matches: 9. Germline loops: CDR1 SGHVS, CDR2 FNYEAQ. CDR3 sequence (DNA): TGTGCCAGCACCGGATCCAGGGGGGATAGCAATCAGCCCCAGCATTTT. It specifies CASTGSRGDSNQPQHF. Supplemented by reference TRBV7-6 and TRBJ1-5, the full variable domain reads GAGVSQSPRYKVTKRGQDVALRCDPISGHVSLYWYRQALGQGPEFLTYFNYEAQQDKSGLPNDRFSAERPEGSISTLTIQRTEQRDSAMYRCASTGSRGDSNQPQHFGDGTRLSIL.

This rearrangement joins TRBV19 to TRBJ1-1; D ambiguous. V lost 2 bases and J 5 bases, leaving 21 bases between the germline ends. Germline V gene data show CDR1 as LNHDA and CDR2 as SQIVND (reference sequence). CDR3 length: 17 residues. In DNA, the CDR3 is TGTGCCAGTAGTATAAGGGAGGGTTCTGCCTGGGGAACTGAAGCTTTCTTT. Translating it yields CASSIREGSAWGTEAFF.

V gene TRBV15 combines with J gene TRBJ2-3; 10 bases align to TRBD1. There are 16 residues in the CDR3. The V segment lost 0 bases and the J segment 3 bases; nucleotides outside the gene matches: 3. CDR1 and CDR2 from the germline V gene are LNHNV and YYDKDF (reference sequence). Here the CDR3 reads CATSREGQGRTDTQYF. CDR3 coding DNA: TGTGCCACCAGCAGAGAGGGACAGGGGAGAACAGATACGCAGTATTTT.

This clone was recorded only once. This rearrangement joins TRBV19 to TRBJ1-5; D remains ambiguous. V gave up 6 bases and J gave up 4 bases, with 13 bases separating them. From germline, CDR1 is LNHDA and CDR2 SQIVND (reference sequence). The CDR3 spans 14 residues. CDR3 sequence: CASSLPRGNQPQHF. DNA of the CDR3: TGTGCCAGTAGCCTCCCACGAGGGAATCAGCCCCAGCATTTT.

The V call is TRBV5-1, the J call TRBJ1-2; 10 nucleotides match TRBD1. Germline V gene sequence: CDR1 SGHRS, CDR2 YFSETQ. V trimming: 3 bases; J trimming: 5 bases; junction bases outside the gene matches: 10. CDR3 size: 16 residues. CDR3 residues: CASSYDPTGGGYGYTF. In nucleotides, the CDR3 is TGCGCCAGCAGCTATGACCCGACAGGGGGCGGATATGGCTACACCTTC.

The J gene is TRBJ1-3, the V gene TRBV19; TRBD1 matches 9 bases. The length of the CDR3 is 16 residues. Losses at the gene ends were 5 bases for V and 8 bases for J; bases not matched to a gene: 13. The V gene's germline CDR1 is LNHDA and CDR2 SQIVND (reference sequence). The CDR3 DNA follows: TGTGCCAGTAGTTTCACTCTCCGGGGACAGGGAGACACCATATATTTT. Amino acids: CASSFTLRGQGDTIYF.

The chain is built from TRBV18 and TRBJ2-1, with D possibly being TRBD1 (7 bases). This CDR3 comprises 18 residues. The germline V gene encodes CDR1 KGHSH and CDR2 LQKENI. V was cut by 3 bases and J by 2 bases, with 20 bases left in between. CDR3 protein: CASSPWNNRGGTYNEQFF. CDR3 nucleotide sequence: TGTGCCAGCTCACCCTGGAATAACAGGGGAGGCACCTACAATGAGCAGTTCTTC. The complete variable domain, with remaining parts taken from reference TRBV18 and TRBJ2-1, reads NAGVMQNPRHLVRRRGQEARLRCSPMKGHSHVYWYRQLPEEGLKFMVYLQKENIIDESGMPKERFSAEFPKEGPSILRIQQVVRGDSAAYFCASSPWNNRGGTYNEQFFGPGTRLTVL.

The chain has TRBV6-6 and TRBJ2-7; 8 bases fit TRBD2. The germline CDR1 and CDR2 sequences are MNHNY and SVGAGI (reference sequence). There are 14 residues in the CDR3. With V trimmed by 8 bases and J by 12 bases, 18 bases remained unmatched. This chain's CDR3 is CASATTTGGFSGYF. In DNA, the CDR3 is TGTGCCAGCGCCACTACTACGGGGGGGTTTTCCGGGTACTTC.

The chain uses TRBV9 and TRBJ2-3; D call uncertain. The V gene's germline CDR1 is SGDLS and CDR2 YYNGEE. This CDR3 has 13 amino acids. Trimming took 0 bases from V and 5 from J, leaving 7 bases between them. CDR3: CASSVAPGDTQYF. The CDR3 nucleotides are TGTGCCAGCAGCGTAGCTCCGGGAGATACGCAGTATTTT.

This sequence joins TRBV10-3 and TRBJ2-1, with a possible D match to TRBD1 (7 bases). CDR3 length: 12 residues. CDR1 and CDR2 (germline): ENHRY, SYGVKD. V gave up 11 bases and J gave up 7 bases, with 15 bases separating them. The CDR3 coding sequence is TGTGCCTCGGAGGGGGCGGGGAATGAGCAGTTCTTC. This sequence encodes CASEGAGNEQFF.

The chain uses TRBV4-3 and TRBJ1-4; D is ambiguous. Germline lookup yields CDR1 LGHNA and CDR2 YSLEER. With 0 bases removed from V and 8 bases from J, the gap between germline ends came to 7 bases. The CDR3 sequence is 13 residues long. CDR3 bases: TGCGCCAGCAGCCAAGACCGGGAAGAAAAACTGTTTTTT. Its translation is CASSQDREEKLFF.

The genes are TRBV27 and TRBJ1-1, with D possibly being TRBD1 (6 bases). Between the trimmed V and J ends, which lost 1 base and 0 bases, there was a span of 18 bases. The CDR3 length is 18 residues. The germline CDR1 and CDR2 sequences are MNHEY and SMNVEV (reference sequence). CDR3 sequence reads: CASSLLPDRSGMNTEAFF. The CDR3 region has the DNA TGTGCCAGCAGTTTATTACCAGACAGGAGCGGCATGAACACTGAAGCTTTCTTT.

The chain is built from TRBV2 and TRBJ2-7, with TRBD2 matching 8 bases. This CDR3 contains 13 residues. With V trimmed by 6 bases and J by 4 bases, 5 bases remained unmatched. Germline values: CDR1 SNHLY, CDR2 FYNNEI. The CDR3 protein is CASSAREGYEQYF. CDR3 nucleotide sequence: TGTGCCAGCAGCGCACGGGAGGGTTACGAGCAGTACTTC.

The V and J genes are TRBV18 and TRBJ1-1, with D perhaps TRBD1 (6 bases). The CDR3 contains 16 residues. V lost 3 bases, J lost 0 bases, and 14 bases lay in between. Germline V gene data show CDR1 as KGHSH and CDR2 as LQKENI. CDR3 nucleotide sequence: TGTGCCAGCTCACCCTTACCCGGACAGCTGAACACTGAAGCTTTCTTT. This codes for CASSPLPGQLNTEAFF.

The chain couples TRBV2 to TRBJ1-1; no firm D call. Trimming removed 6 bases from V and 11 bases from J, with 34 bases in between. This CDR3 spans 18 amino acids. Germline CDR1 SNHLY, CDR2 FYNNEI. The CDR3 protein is CASRGGRENFISRNSAFF. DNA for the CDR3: TGTGCCAGCAGGGGAGGAAGGGAAAACTTTATCTCCCGAAATTCGGCTTTCTTT.